The T cell receptor (beta chain) under discussion was sequenced for a study of ipilimumab plus nivolumab after autologous stem cell transplantation. In the study overall: Median doses per patient: roughly five ipilimumab, 8 or 9 nivolumab. Both relapsed and primary refractory DLBCL were included.

The trim removed 6 bases at V and 0 bases at J, leaving 5 bases unmatched. Germline V gives CDR1 MNHNY, CDR2 SVGAGI (reference sequence). The CDR3 totals 14 residues. Starting 14 to 28 days after autologous transplant, ipilimumab 1 mg/kg was given. Through week 26, nivolumab 3 mg/kg IV was given weeks 1, 4, 7, 10, then biweekly. Clones were sequenced by immunoSEQ multiplex PCR, and TCRdb holds only the in-frame ones, with some missing. The sample records 15,000 to 20,000 clones, 80% to 90% being singletons. The clonotype originates from a male donor with diffuse large B-cell lymphoma. The chain employs TRBV6-6 and TRBJ2-7, with 7 positions matching TRBD1. This material consisted of PBMCs, taken in a trial of ipilimumab plus nivolumab as post-transplant consolidation. The CDR3 here is CASSPTGSSYEQYF. The CDR3 DNA sequence: TGTGCCAGCAGCCCGACAGGGAGCTCCTACGAGCAGTACTTC.